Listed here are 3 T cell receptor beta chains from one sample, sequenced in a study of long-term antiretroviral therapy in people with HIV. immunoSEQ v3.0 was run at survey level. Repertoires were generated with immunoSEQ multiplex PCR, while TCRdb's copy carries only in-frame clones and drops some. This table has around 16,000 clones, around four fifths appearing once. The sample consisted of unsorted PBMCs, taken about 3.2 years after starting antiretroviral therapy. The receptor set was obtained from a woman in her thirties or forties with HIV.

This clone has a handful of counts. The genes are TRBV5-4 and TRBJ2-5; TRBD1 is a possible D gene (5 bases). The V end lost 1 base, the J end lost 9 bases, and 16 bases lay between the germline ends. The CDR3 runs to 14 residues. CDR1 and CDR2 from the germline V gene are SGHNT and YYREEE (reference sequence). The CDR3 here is CASSLKGQSRSQYF. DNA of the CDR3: TGTGCCAGCAGCTTGAAGGGGCAGTCCCGGTCCCAGTACTTC.

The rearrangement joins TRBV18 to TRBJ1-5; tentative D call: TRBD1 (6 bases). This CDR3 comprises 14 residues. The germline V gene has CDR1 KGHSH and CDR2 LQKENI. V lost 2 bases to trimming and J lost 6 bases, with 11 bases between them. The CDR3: CASSPADSIQPQHF. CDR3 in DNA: TGTGCCAGCTCACCAGCGGACAGTATTCAGCCCCAGCATTTT.

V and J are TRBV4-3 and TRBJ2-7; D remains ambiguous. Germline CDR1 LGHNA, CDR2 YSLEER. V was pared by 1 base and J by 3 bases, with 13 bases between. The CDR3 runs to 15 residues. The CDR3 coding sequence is TGCGCCAGCAGCCAAGCCCGGGCACCAATCTACGAGCAGTACTTC. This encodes CASSQARAPIYEQYF.